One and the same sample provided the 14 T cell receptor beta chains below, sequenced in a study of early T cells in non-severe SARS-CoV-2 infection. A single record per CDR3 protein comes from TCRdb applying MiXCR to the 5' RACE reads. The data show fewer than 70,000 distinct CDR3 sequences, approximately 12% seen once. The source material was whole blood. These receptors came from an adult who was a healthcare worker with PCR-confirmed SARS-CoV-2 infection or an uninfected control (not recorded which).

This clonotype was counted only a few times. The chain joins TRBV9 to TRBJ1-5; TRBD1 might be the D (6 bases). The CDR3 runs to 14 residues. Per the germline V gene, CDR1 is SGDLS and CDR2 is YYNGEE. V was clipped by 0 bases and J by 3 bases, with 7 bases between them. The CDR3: CASSVGDTNQPQHF. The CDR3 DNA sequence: TGTGCCAGCAGCGTAGGGGACACCAATCAGCCCCAGCATTTT.

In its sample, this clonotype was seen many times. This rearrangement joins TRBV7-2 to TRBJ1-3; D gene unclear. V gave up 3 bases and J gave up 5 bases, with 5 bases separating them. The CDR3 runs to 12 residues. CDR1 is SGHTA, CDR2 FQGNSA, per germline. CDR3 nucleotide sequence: TGTGCCAGCAGCTTTCGGAGAAACACCATATATTTT. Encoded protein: CASSFRRNTIYF. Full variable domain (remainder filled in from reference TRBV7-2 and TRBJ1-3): GAGVSQSPSNKVTEKGKDVELRCDPISGHTALYWYRQSLGQGLEFLIYFQGNSAPDKSGLPSDRFSAERTGGSVSTLTIQRTQQEDSAVYLCASSFRRNTIYFGEGSWLTVV.

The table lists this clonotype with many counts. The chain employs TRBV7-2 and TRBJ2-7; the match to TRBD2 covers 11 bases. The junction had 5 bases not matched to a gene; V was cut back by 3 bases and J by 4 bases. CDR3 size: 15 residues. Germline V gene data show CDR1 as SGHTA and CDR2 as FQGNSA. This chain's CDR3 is CASSFTGTSGYEQYF. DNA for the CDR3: TGTGCCAGCAGCTTCACCGGGACTAGCGGTTACGAGCAGTACTTC. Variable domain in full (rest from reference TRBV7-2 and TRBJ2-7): GAGVSQSPSNKVTEKGKDVELRCDPISGHTALYWYRQSLGQGLEFLIYFQGNSAPDKSGLPSDRFSAERTGGSVSTLTIQRTQQEDSAVYLCASSFTGTSGYEQYFGPGTRLTVT.

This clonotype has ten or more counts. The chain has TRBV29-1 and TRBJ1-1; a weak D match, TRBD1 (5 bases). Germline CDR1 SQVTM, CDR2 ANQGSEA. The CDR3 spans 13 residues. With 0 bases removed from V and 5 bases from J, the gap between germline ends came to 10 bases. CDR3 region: CSVEDFGGTEAFF. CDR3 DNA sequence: TGCAGCGTTGAAGACTTCGGGGGAACTGAAGCTTTCTTT.

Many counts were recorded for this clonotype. DNA of the CDR3: TGTGCCAGCTCTCCGGGCCCCAGCACAGATATGCAGTATTTT. Protein sequence: CASSPGPSTDMQYF. The rearrangement uses TRBV21-1 and TRBJ2-3; the table's D call TRBD2 went unverified against the DNA. TRBV21-1 is a pseudogene locus. This CDR3 has 14 residues.

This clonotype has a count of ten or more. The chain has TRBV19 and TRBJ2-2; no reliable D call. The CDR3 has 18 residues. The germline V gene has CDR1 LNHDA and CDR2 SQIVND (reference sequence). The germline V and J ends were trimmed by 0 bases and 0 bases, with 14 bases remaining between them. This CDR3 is CASSIDPRVLTNTGELFF. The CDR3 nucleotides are TGTGCCAGTAGTATAGATCCCCGAGTTCTAACGAACACCGGGGAGCTGTTTTTT.

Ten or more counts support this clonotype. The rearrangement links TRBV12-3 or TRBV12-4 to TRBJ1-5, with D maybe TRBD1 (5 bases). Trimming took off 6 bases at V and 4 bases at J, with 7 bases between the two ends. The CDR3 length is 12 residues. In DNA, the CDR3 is TGTGCCAGCAGGGACAAGAATCAGCCCCAGCATTTT. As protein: CASRDKNQPQHF.

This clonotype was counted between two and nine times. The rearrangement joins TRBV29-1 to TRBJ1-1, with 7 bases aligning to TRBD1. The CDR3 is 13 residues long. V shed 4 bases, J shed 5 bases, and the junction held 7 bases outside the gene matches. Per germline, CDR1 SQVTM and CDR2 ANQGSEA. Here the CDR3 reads CSVGPGGWTEAFF. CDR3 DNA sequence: TGCAGCGTTGGGCCAGGGGGTTGGACTGAAGCTTTCTTT.

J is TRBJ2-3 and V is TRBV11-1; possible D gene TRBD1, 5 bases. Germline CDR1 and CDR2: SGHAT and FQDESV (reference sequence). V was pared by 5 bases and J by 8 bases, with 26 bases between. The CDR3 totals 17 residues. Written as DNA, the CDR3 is TGTGCCAGCAGCCACTTCGCTGAAAAAGGGGTACATACTACGCAGTATTTT. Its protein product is CASSHFAEKGVHTTQYF.

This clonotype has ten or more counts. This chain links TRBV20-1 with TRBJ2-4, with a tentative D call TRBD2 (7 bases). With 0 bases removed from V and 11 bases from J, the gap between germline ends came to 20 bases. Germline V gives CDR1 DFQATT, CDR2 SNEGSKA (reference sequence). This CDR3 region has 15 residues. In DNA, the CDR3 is TGCAGTGCTAGAGATGGGAGGGGGGGTGAGTCCGTTCAGTACTTC. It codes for CSARDGRGGESVQYF.

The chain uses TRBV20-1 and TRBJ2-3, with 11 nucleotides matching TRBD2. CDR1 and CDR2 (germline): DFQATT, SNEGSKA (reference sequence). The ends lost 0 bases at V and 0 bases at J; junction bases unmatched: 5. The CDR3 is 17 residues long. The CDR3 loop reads CSARELAGVISTDTQYF. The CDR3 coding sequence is TGCAGTGCTAGAGAACTAGCGGGGGTGATAAGCACAGATACGCAGTATTTT.

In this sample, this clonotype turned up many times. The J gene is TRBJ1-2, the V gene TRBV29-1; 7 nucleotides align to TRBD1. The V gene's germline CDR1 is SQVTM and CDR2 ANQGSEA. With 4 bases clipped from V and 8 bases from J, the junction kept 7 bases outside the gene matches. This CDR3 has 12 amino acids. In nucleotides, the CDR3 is TGCAGCGTTGCAGACAGGGTTGGCGGCTACACCTTC. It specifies CSVADRVGGYTF.

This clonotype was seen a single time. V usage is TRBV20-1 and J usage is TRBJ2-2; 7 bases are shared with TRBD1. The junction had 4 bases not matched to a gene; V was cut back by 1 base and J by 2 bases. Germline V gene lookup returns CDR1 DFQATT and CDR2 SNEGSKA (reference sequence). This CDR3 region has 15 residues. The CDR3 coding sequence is TGCAGTGCTAGAGGGGGACAGCGTAACACCGGGGAGCTGTTTTTT. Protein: CSARGGQRNTGELFF.

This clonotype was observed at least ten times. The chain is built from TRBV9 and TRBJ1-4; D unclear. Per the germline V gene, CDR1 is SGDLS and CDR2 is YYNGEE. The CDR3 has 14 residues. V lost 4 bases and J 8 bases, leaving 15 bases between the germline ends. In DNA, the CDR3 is TGTGCCAGCAGCCCCGAGAGTCGGGTCGAAAAACTGTTTTTT. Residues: CASSPESRVEKLFF.